The clone carrying this TCR beta chain was counted at least ten times. Its specificity is unknown. After constant-region reverse-primer amplification, full-length variable regions underwent semi-nested PCR with Nested Universal Primer A. One entry per CDR3 protein, called by TCRdb with MiXCR from the 5' RACE reads. In the table there are 55,000 to 70,000 distinct CDR3 sequences, about 28% of which are singletons. General observations from the study: The larger-cohort validation was restricted to a single TCR beta V-J rearrangement rather than whole repertoires. Tumor memory CD4+ T cell TCR gene usage was found to cluster with blood and lymph node memory CD4+ cells and with lymph node naive CD4+ cells.

The TCR comes from a female donor with breast cancer. The sample taken for sequencing was tumor-infiltrating memory CD4+ T cells sorted from the breast tumor. Regarding subset: memory CD4+ T cells, CD4+CD45RO+CD25-.

The CDR3 DNA reads TGCGCCAGCAGCTTCGGATCAGTTGAAGAGACCCAGTACTTC. It yields the protein CASSFGSVEETQYF. The chain joins TRBV5-1 to TRBJ2-5, with D unclear. Looked up from germline, CDR1 is SGHRS and CDR2 is YFSETQ. Trimming left V 2 bases short and J 3 bases short, with 11 bases between. The CDR3 spans 14 residues.